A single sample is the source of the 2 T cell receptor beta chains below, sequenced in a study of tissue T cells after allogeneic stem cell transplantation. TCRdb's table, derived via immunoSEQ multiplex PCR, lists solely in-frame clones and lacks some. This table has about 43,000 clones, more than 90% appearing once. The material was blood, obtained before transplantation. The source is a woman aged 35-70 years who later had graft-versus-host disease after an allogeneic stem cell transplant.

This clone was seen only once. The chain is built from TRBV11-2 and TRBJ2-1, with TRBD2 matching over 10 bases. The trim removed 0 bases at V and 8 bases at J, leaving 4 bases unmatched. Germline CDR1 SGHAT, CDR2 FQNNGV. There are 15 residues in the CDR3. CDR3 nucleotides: TGTGCCAGCAGCTTAGAGGCTAGCGGGAGTTATGAGCAGTTCTTC. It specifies CASSLEASGSYEQFF.

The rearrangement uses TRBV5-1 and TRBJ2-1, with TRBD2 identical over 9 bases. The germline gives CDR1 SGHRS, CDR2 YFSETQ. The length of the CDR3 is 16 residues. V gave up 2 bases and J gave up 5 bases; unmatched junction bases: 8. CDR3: CASSLTALAGNNEQFF. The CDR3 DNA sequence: TGCGCCAGCAGCTTAACAGCCCTAGCGGGAAACAATGAGCAGTTCTTC.